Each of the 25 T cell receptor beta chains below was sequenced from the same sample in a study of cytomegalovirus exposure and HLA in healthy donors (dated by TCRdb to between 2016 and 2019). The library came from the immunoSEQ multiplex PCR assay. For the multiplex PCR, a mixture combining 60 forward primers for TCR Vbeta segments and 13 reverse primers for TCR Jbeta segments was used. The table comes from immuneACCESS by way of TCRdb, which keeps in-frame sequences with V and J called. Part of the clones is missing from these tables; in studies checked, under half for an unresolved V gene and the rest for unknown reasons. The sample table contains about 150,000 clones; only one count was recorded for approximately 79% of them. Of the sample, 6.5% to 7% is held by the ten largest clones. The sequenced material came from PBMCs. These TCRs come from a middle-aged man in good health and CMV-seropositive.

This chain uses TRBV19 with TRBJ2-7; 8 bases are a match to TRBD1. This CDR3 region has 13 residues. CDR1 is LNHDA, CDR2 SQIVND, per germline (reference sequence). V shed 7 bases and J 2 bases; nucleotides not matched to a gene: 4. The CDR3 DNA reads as TGTGCCAGTAACCCGGGACAGGCCTACGAGCAGTACTTC. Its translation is CASNPGQAYEQYF. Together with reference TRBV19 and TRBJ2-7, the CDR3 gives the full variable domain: DGGITQSPKYLFRKEGQNVTLSCEQNLNHDAMYWYRQDPGQGLRLIYYSQIVNDFQKGDIAEGYSVSREKKESFPLTVTSAQKNPTAFYLCASNPGQAYEQYFGPGTRLTVT.

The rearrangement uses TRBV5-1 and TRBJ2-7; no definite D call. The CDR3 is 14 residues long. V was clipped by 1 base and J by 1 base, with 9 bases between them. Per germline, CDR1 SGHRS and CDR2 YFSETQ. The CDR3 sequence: CASSLQPGSYEQYF. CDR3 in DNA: TGCGCCAGCAGCTTGCAACCCGGGTCCTACGAGCAGTACTTC.

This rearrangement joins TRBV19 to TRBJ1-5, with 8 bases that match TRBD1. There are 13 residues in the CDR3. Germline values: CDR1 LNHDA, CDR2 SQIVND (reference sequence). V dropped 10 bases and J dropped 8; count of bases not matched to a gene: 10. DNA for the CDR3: TGTGCCACACAGGACAGGGAAAGGGAGCCCCAGCATTTT. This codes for CATQDREREPQHF.

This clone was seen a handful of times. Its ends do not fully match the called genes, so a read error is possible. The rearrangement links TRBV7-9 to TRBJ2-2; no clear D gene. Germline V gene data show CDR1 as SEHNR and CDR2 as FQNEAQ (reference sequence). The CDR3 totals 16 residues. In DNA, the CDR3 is TGTTCCAGCAGCTCATTGGGCCCCCTTGGCACCGGGGAGCTGTTTTTT. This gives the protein CSSSSLGPLGTGELFF.

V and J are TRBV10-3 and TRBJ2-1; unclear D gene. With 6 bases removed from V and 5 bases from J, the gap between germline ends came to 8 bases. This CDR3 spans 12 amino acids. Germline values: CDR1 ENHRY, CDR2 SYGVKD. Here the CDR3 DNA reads TGTGCCATCAGGCGACACAACAATGAGCAGTTCTTC. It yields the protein CAIRRHNNEQFF.

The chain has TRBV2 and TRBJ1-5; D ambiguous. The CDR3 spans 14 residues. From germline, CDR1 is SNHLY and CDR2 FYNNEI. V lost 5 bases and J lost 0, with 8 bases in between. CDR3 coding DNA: TGTGCCAGCAGTCAGACTCGTAGCAATCAGCCCCAGCATTTT. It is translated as CASSQTRSNQPQHF.

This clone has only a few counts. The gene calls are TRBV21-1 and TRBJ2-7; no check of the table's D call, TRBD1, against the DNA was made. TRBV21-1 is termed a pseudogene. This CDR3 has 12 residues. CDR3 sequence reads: CASSRQGGEQYF. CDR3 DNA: TGTGCCAGCAGCAGACAGGGTGGCGAGCAGTACTTC.

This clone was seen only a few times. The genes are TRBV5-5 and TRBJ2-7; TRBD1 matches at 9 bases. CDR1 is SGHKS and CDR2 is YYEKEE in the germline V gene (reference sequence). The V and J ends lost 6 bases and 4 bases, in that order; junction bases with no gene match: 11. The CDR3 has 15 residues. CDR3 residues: CASILGGTGNYEQYF. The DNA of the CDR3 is TGTGCCAGCATCCTGGGCGGGACAGGGAATTACGAGCAGTACTTC.

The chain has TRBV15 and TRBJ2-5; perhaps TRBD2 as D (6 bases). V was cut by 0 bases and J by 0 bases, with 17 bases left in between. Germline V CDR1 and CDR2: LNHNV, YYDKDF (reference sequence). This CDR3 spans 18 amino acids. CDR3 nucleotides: TGTGCCACCAGCAGAGATCGGGGCGGCAGCGGGCACCAAGAGACCCAGTACTTC. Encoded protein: CATSRDRGGSGHQETQYF.

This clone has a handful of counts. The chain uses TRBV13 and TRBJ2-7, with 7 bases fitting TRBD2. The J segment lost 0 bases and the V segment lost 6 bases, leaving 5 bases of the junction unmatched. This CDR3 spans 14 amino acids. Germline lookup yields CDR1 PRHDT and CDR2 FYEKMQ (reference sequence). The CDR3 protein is CASSNRDYSYEQYF. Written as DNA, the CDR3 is TGTGCCAGCAGTAATCGGGACTACTCCTACGAGCAGTACTTC.

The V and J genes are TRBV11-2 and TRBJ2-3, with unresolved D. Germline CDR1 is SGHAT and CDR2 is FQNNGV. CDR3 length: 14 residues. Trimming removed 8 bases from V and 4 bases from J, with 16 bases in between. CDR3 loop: CASGWRERADTQYF. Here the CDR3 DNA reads TGTGCCAGCGGATGGCGAGAGCGCGCAGATACGCAGTATTTT.

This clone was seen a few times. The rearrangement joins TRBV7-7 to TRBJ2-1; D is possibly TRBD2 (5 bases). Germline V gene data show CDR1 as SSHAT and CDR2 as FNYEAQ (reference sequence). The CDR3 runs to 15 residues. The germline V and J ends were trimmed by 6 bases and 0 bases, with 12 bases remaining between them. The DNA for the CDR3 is TGTGCCAGCAGTCTAGCTTTGTCCTCCTACAATGAGCAGTTCTTC. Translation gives CASSLALSSYNEQFF.

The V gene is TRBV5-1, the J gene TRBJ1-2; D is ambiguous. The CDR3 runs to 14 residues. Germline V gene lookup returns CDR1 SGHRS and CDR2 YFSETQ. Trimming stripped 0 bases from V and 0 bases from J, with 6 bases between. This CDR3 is CASSLESPNYGYTF. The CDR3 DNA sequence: TGCGCCAGCAGCTTGGAGAGTCCTAACTATGGCTACACCTTC. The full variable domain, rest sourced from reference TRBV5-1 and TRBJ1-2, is KAGVTQTPRYLIKTRGQQVTLSCSPISGHRSVSWYQQTPGQGLQFLFEYFSETQRNKGNFPGRFSGRQFSNSRSEMNVSTLELGDSALYLCASSLESPNYGYTFGSGTRLTVV.

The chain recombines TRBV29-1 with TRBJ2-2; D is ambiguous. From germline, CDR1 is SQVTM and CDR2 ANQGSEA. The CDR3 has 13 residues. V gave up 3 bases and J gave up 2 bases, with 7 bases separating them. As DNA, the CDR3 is TGCAGCGTTGACTCCCTAAACACCGGGGAGCTGTTTTTT. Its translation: CSVDSLNTGELFF.

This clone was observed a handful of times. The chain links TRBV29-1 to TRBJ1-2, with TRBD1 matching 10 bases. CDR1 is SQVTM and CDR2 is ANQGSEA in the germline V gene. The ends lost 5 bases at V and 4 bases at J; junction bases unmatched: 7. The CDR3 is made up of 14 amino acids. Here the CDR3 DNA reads TGCAGCGTTTCGACAGGGGGCGCCGGCTATGGCTACACCTTC. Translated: CSVSTGGAGYGYTF.

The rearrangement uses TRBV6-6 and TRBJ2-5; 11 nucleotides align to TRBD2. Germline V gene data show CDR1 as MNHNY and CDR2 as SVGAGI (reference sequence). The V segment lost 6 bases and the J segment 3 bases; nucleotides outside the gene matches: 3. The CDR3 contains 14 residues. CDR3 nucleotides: TGTGCCAGCAGCCTTAGCGGGAGGGAAGAGACCCAGTACTTC. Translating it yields CASSLSGREETQYF.

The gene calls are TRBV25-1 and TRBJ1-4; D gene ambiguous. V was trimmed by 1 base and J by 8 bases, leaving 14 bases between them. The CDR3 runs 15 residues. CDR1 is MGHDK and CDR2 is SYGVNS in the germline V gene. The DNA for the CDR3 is TGTGCCAGCAGTGAATGGGCGGGAGGGAGGGAAAAACTGTTTTTT. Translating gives CASSEWAGGREKLFF.

The CDR3 here is CASSRSPSGSSETQYF. The CDR3 DNA follows: TGTGCCAGCAGTCGCTCCCCCAGCGGGAGTTCGGAGACCCAGTACTTC. The chain links TRBV27 to TRBJ2-5; 8 nucleotides agree with TRBD2. V was clipped by 5 bases and J by 5 bases; unmatched bases: 13. Germline assignment: CDR1 MNHEY and CDR2 SMNVEV (reference sequence). The CDR3 is 16 amino acids.

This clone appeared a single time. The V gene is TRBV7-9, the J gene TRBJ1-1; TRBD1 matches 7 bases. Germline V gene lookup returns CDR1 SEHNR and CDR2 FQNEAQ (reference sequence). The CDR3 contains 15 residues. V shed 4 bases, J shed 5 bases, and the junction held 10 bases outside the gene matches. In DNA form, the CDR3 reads TGTGCCAGCAGCTCGTTCAAGGGGGCAGGGACTGAAGCTTTCTTT. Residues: CASSSFKGAGTEAFF.

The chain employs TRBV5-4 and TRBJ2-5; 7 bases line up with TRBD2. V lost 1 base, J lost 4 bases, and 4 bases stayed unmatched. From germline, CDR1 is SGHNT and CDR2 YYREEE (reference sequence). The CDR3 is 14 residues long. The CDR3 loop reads CASSLMGEGETQYF. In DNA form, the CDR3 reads TGTGCCAGCAGCTTGATGGGGGAGGGAGAGACCCAGTACTTC.

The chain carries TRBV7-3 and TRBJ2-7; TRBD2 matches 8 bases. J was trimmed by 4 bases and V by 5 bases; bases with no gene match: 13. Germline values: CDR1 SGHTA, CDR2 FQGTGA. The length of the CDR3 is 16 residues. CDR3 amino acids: CASSITSGGAEYEQYF. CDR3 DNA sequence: TGTGCCAGCAGCATCACCTCGGGGGGGGCGGAATACGAGCAGTACTTC.

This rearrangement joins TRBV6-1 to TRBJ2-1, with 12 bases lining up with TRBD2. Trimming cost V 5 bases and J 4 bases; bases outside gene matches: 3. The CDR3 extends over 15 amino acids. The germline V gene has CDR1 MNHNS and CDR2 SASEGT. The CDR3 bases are TGTGCCAGCAGTTCTAGCGGGAGGGGATACAATGAGCAGTTCTTC. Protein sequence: CASSSSGRGYNEQFF.

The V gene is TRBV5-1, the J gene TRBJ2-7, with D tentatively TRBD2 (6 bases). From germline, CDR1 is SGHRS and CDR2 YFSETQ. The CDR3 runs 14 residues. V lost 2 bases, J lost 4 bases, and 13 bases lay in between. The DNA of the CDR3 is TGCGCCAGCAGCTTTCAAGGGGAGGAATACGAGCAGTACTTC. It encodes CASSFQGEEYEQYF.

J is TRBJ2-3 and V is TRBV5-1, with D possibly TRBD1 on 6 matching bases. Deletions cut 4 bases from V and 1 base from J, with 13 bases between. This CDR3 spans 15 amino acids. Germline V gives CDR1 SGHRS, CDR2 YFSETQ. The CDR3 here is CASSNGDTGTDTQYF. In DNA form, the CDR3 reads TGCGCCAGCAGCAATGGGGACACAGGCACAGATACGCAGTATTTT.

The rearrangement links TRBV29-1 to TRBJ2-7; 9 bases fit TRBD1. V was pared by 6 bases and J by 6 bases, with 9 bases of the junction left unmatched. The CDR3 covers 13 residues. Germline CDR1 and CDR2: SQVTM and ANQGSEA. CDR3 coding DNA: TGCAGCGTACGGGACAGGGTTGTAACCGAGCAGTACTTC. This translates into CSVRDRVVTEQYF.